This TCR beta chain was sequenced for a study of blood T cell repertoires in COVID-19. Clones were sequenced by immunoSEQ multiplex PCR, and TCRdb holds only the in-frame ones, with some missing. The table has about 370,000 clones, approximately 90% seen once. Germline loops: CDR1 SGHVS, CDR2 FNYEAQ. The length of the CDR3 is 16 residues. V trimming: 4 bases; J trimming: 6 bases; junction bases outside the gene matches: 12. The specimen was PBMCs or T cells enriched from blood (not recorded which). This sequence joins TRBV7-6 and TRBJ2-3; 8 nucleotides match TRBD2. This receptor was taken from a woman between 35 and 50 years old who had been exposed to COVID-19. The CDR3 reads CASSWGTSIGGDTQYF. The CDR3 bases are TGTGCCAGCAGCTGGGGGACTAGTATTGGTGGGGATACGCAGTATTTT. Supplemented by reference TRBV7-6 and TRBJ2-3, the full variable domain reads GAGVSQSPRYKVTKRGQDVALRCDPISGHVSLYWYRQALGQGPEFLTYFNYEAQQDKSGLPNDRFSAERPEGSISTLTIQRTEQRDSAMYRCASSWGTSIGGDTQYFGPGTRLTVL.